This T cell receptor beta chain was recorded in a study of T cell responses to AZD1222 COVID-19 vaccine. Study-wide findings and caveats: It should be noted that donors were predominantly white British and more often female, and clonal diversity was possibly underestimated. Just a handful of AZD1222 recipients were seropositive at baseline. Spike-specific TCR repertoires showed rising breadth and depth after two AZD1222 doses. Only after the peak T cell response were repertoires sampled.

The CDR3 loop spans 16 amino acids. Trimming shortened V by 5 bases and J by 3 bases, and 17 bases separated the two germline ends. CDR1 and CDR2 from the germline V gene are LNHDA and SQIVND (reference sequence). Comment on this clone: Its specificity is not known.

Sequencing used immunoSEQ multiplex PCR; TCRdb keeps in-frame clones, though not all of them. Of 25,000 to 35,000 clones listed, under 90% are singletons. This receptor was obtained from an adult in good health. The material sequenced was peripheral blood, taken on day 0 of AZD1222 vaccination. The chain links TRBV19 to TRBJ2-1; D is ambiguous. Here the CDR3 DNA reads TGTGCCAGTAGTCCCGATAAAGGAGATTTCTACAATGAGCAGTTCTTC. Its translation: CASSPDKGDFYNEQFF.